Shown below are 26 T cell receptor beta chains from a single sample sequenced in a study of regulatory T cells in long-lasting Graves disease. CDR3-region Arm-PCR and iRepertoire HTBI primers produced the TCR beta libraries. TCRdb re-analysed the multiplex PCR reads in MiXCR, keeping a single row per CDR3 protein. Here the sample spans 580,000 or so distinct CDR3 sequences, 15% to 20% being singletons. Time point: newly diagnosed GD, antithyroid drugs for less than 3 months. PBMC-derived RNA was used for the TCR library. The same sample was also studied in work on T cells in Graves' hyperthyroidism and ophthalmopathy.

The sequencing here drew on peripheral blood mononuclear cells (PBMCs), taken at new diagnosis, from a patient treated with antithyroid drugs. All receptors derive from a man aged 18 to 30 with Graves disease.

This clonotype was recorded a few times. The CDR3 is CASSIASGRSYEQYF. Here the CDR3 DNA reads TGTGCCAGTAGTATAGCTAGCGGGAGGTCCTACGAGCAGTACTTC. The chain is built from TRBV19 and TRBJ2-7; 11 bases agree with TRBD2. After removal of 1 base from V and 1 base from J, the junction contained 0 bases not matched to a gene. This CDR3 comprises 15 residues. Germline CDR1 and CDR2: LNHDA and SQIVND (reference sequence).

V and J are TRBV19 and TRBJ2-7; 7 nucleotides match TRBD1. From germline, CDR1 is LNHDA and CDR2 SQIVND (reference sequence). CDR3 size: 15 residues. V lost 4 bases and J lost 2; bases outside the gene matches: 8. CDR3 coding DNA: TGTGCCAGTAGTAGACAGGGTAGGGGCCCCTACGAGCAGTACTTC. Translation: CASSRQGRGPYEQYF.

This clonotype appeared many times. V gene TRBV25-1 combines with J gene TRBJ2-2; D might be TRBD1 (5 bases). Germline values: CDR1 MGHDK, CDR2 SYGVNS. The CDR3 is made up of 16 amino acids. The ends were cut back, 3 bases at V and 3 bases at J, with 14 bases in the middle. The CDR3 bases are TGTGCCAGCAGTGACCATGTTACAGGTTACACCGGGGAGCTGTTTTTT. It encodes CASSDHVTGYTGELFF.

This clonotype was recorded many times. This chain uses TRBV15 with TRBJ2-3, with D unresolved. Germline V CDR1 and CDR2: LNHNV, YYDKDF (reference sequence). The CDR3 sequence is 13 residues long. The V gene lost 0 bases and the J gene lost 6 bases, with 7 bases spanning the gap. The CDR3 nucleotides are TGTGCCACCAGCAGAGAAACGCGGGATACGCAGTATTTT. Protein: CATSRETRDTQYF.

In this sample, this clonotype turned up many times. The chain employs TRBV5-6 and TRBJ2-1; possibly TRBD1 or TRBD2 for D (5 bases each). The V and J ends lost 5 bases and 6 bases respectively, with 24 bases between them. From germline, CDR1 is SGHDT and CDR2 YYEEEE. CDR3 length: 17 amino acids. This CDR3 is CASSTTAKGTSRNEQFF. CDR3 DNA: TGTGCCAGCAGTACGACGGCCAAAGGGACGTCGCGCAATGAGCAGTTCTTC.

This clonotype has just a few counts. The rearrangement uses TRBV6-2 or TRBV6-3 and TRBJ1-2, with unresolved D. Looked up from germline, CDR1 is MNHEY and CDR2 is SVGEGT. Trimming left V 7 bases short and J 8 bases short, with 14 bases between. The CDR3 consists of 12 residues. The CDR3 coding sequence is TGTGCCAGCATGCGCGGGGTACGGGGCTACACCTTC. Translating it yields CASMRGVRGYTF.

V is TRBV4-1 and J is TRBJ2-1, with D tentatively TRBD1 or TRBD2 (5 bases each). The CDR3 is 16 residues long. V shed 1 base and J shed 7 bases, with 17 bases lying between them. CDR1 and CDR2 (germline): MGHRA, YSYEKL. CDR3 loop: CASSQVGTTTRNEQFF. CDR3 DNA: TGCGCCAGCAGCCAAGTTGGGACGACAACGAGGAATGAGCAGTTCTTC.

This chain links TRBV10-3 with TRBJ1-3; 10 bases fit TRBD1. The CDR3 totals 17 residues. V was pared by 10 bases and J by 2 bases, with 14 bases of the junction left unmatched. Germline V lookup: CDR1 ENHRY, CDR2 SYGVKD. CDR3 in amino acids: CATLGGQGVSAGNTIYF. Written as DNA, the CDR3 is TGTGCCACCCTGGGAGGACAGGGGGTTTCTGCTGGAAACACCATATATTTT.

This chain joins TRBV7-9 and TRBJ1-1; TRBD1 matches at 9 bases. From germline, CDR1 is SEHNR and CDR2 FQNEAQ (reference sequence). The CDR3 length is 15 residues. V lost 5 bases, J lost 4 bases, and 8 bases stayed unmatched. Written as DNA, the CDR3 is TGTGCCAGCAGCGGGGGGACAGGGAGGGGCACTGAAGCTTTCTTT. It translates to CASSGGTGRGTEAFF. The full variable domain, its missing parts supplied by reference TRBV7-9 and TRBJ1-1, is DTGVSQNPRHKITKRGQNVTFRCDPISEHNRLYWYRQTLGQGPEFLTYFQNEAQLEKSRLLSDRFSAERPKGSFSTLEIQRTEQGDSAMYLCASSGGTGRGTEAFFGQGTRLTVV.

This sequence joins TRBV2 and TRBJ1-4; D remains unclear. The CDR3 is 13 residues long. V lost 2 bases, J lost 5 bases, and 6 bases lay in between. The germline V gene encodes CDR1 SNHLY and CDR2 FYNNEI. CDR3 loop: CASSEFRNEKLFF. Here the CDR3 DNA reads TGTGCCAGCAGTGAATTTAGGAATGAAAAACTGTTTTTT.

This clonotype was observed at least ten times. The CDR3 here is CASTSSRLTQYF. CDR3 bases: TGTGCCAGCACGTCTTCTCGCCTCACGCAGTATTTT. The chain employs TRBV12-3 or TRBV12-4 and TRBJ2-3; D remains ambiguous. Trimming cost V 7 bases and J 9 bases, with 14 bases left between them. The CDR3 has 12 residues.

This clonotype was detected many times. This chain links TRBV2 with TRBJ1-5; D may be TRBD1 (5 bases). The germline V gene encodes CDR1 SNHLY and CDR2 FYNNEI. The length of the CDR3 is 14 residues. The V and J ends lost 6 bases and 4 bases respectively, with 13 bases between them. DNA for the CDR3: TGTGCCAGCAGGTCAGGGTTTTGGAATCAGCCCCAGCATTTT. This encodes CASRSGFWNQPQHF. The variable domain in full, completed from reference TRBV2 and TRBJ1-5, reads EPEVTQTPSHQVTQMGQEVILRCVPISNHLYFYWYRQILGQKVEFLVSFYNNEISEKSEIFDDQFSVERPDGSNFTLKIRSTKLEDSAMYFCASRSGFWNQPQHFGDGTRLSIL.

This clonotype was detected a few times. The chain recombines TRBV6-1 with TRBJ2-1, with D perhaps matching TRBD1 (6 bases). The CDR3 length is 16 residues. Germline V gene sequence: CDR1 MNHNS, CDR2 SASEGT. The V and J ends lost 7 bases and 6 bases respectively, with 22 bases between them. CDR3 residues: CASKGLLGGEVNEQFF. In DNA, the CDR3 is TGTGCCAGCAAAGGCCTTTTAGGGGGAGAGGTCAATGAGCAGTTCTTC.

This clonotype was recorded many times. V gene TRBV27 combines with J gene TRBJ2-1; possibly TRBD1 or TRBD2 for D (6 bases each). The CDR3 is 16 amino acids. Germline CDR1 reads MNHEY; CDR2 reads SMNVEV (reference sequence). Trimming left V 3 bases short and J 3 bases short, with 15 bases between. CDR3 in DNA: TGTGCCAGCAGTTTCAGCGCAGGGGAGGTCTACAATGAGCAGTTCTTC. Residues: CASSFSAGEVYNEQFF.

This clonotype was seen ten or more times. The chain employs TRBV12-3 or TRBV12-4 and TRBJ1-1; a weak D match, TRBD1 (5 bases). V lost 5 bases and J lost 6, with 10 bases in between. The CDR3 is made up of 12 amino acids. The CDR3: CASSTGLAEAFF. Written as DNA, the CDR3 is TGTGCCAGCAGTACAGGTCTCGCTGAAGCTTTCTTT.

This chain connects TRBV18 to TRBJ2-5; 9 positions match TRBD2. The CDR3 runs to 15 residues. Germline values: CDR1 KGHSH, CDR2 LQKENI. V gave up 3 bases and J gave up 5 bases; unmatched junction bases: 7. CDR3 residues: CASSPLAGVRETQYF. The CDR3, as DNA: TGTGCCAGCTCACCTTTAGCGGGAGTAAGGGAGACCCAGTACTTC.

At least ten counts were recorded for this clonotype. This chain connects TRBV28 to TRBJ1-6, with D perhaps TRBD1 (5 bases). V was cut by 6 bases and J by 7 bases, with 25 bases left in between. The CDR3 is 18 amino acids. Germline V gene data show CDR1 as MDHEN and CDR2 as SYDVKM. The CDR3 nucleotides read TGTGCCAGCAGGACTTTAGATTCAGGGAGTGATCGGAATTCACCCCTCCACTTT. It is translated as CASRTLDSGSDRNSPLHF.

Comment on this clonotype: This may be a read error, as it is one base from a much larger clone. Because it lacks the conserved phenylalanine or tryptophan at the end, this CDR3 is likely a read error. The chain is built from TRBV6-8 and TRBJ2-7; D call uncertain. This CDR3 contains 14 residues. V shed 4 bases and J shed 5 bases, with 15 bases lying between them. CDR1 MNHGY and CDR2 SAAAGT come from the germline V gene. CDR3 sequence: CASSSYTLGNEQYL. The CDR3, as DNA: TGTGCCAGCAGTTCCTATACTCTGGGGAACGAGCAGTACCTC.

The chain recombines TRBV24-1 with TRBJ1-5, with no clear D. The CDR3 has 16 amino acids. Looked up from germline, CDR1 is KGHDR and CDR2 is SFDVKD. The V end was cut by 1 base, the J end by 7 bases, with 16 bases between. CDR3 loop: CATSDFAPPPPQPQHF. In DNA form, the CDR3 reads TGTGCCACCAGTGATTTTGCCCCCCCCCCGCCCCAGCCCCAGCATTTT.

This clonotype showed up many times. V usage is TRBV6-2 or TRBV6-3 and J usage is TRBJ2-3; maybe TRBD2 (5 bases). V lost 2 bases, J lost 2 bases, and 17 bases lay in between. Germline values: CDR1 MNHEY, CDR2 SVGEGT. The CDR3 runs 17 residues. This CDR3 is CASSYEPAEAPTDTQYF. CDR3 bases: TGTGCCAGCAGTTACGAGCCAGCGGAGGCACCCACAGATACGCAGTATTTT.

This clonotype was detected ten times or more. The chain carries TRBV20-1 and TRBJ2-1; D gene unclear. The germline gives CDR1 DFQATT, CDR2 SNEGSKA (reference sequence). This CDR3 region has 13 residues. Deletions cut 0 bases from V and 3 bases from J, with 6 bases between. The CDR3 region is CSARDIGYNEQFF. Written as DNA, the CDR3 is TGCAGTGCTAGAGATATTGGCTACAATGAGCAGTTCTTC.

This clonotype has a count of ten or more. This chain uses TRBV5-1 with TRBJ2-7, with D uncertain. The germline V and J ends were trimmed by 4 bases and 3 bases, with 8 bases remaining between them. This CDR3 contains 12 residues. From germline, CDR1 is SGHRS and CDR2 YFSETQ. The CDR3, as DNA: TGCGCCAGCAGCATGCAGGACTACGAGCAGTACTTC. Translated: CASSMQDYEQYF.

This clonotype was recorded at least ten times. The chain employs TRBV30 and TRBJ1-5; no firm D call. The germline CDR1 and CDR2 sequences are GTSNPN and SVGIG (reference sequence). The CDR3 is 15 amino acids. The germline V and J ends were trimmed by 3 bases and 6 bases, with 18 bases remaining between them. The CDR3 sequence: CAWSPTILGVQPQHF. The CDR3 DNA is TGTGCCTGGAGCCCCACGATTCTTGGTGTTCAGCCCCAGCATTTT.

This clonotype was counted between two and nine times. The genes are TRBV29-1 and TRBJ2-1, with no clear D. The CDR3 contains 14 residues. Germline V gene lookup returns CDR1 SQVTM and CDR2 ANQGSEA. Trimming removed 7 bases from V and 0 bases from J, with 13 bases in between. The CDR3 is CSAVAESSYNEQFF. For the CDR3, the DNA is TGCAGCGCGGTTGCAGAGAGCTCCTACAATGAGCAGTTCTTC.

In its sample, this clonotype was seen a few times. The V gene is TRBV19, the J gene TRBJ1-5; 9 nucleotides agree with TRBD1. J lost 4 bases, V lost 7 bases, and 14 bases had no gene match. Germline CDR1 reads LNHDA; CDR2 reads SQIVND (reference sequence). The length of the CDR3 is 17 residues. The CDR3 loop reads CASIYSGTGTGNQPQHF. Here the CDR3 DNA reads TGTGCCAGTATATATTCCGGGACAGGGACGGGGAATCAGCCCCAGCATTTT.

This clonotype was detected ten times or more. This CDR3 reads CASSPGTGQETQYF. The CDR3, as DNA: TGTGCCAGCAGTCCTGGGACAGGCCAGGAGACCCAGTACTTC. The V call is TRBV12-3 or TRBV12-4, the J call TRBJ2-5, with 8 bases matching TRBD1. This CDR3 spans 14 amino acids. V dropped 5 bases and J dropped 5; count of bases not matched to a gene: 7.